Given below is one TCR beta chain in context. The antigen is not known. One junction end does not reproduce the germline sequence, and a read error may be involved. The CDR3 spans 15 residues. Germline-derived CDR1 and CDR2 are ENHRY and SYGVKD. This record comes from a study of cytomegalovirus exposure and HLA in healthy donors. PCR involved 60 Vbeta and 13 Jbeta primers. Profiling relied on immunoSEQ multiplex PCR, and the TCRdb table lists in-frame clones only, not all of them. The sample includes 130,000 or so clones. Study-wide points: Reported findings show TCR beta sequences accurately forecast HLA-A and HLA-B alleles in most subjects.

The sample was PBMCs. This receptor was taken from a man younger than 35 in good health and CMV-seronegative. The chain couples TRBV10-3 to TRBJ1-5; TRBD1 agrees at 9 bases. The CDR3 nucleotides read TGTGCCACCAGTGAGAAACAGGGGGCCCTTCAGCCCCAGCATTTT. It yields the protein CATSEKQGALQPQHF.